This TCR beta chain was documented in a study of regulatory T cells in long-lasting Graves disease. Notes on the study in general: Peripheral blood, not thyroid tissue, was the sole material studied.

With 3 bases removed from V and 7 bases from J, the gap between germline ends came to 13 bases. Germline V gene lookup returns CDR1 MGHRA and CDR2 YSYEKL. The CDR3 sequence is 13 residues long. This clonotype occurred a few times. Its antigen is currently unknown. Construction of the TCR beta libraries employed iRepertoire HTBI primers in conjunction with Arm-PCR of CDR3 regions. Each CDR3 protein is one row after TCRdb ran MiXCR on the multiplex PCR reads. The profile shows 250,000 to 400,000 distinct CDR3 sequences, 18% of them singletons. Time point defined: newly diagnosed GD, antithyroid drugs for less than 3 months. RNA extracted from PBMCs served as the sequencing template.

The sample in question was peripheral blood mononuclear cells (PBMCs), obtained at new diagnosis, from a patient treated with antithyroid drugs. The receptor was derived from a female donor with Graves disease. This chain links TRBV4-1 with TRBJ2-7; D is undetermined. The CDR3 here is CASSQGNGREQYF. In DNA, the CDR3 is TGCGCCAGCAGCCAGGGGAACGGCAGGGAGCAGTACTTC.